This T cell receptor beta chain is drawn from a study of T cell changes during pregnancy in multiple sclerosis. The CDR3 runs 13 residues. Trimming stripped 5 bases from V and 1 base from J, with 8 bases between. CDR1 MNHEY and CDR2 SVGAGI come from the germline V gene. TCRdb keeps only in-frame clones here, not all; method: immunoSEQ multiplex PCR. The repertoire holds about 41,000 clones, roughly nine tenths seen once, with approximately 0.61% in the top ten. Source: CD4+ T cells from peripheral blood mononuclear cells, taken in the first trimester of pregnancy. The sequence was obtained from a female donor with multiple sclerosis, enrolled in a pregnancy study. The chain carries TRBV6-5 and TRBJ1-1, with a weak D call TRBD1 (5 bases). As DNA, the CDR3 is TGTGCCAGCAGTCAAGGACAGAACACTGAAGCTTTCTTT. Residues: CASSQGQNTEAFF.